Reported below is one T cell receptor (beta chain). Its antigen is currently unknown. This sample was taken from a study of PD-1 blockade in classical Hodgkin lymphoma. Notes on the study in general: Relative to healthy donors, newly diagnosed patients reportedly had lower baseline TCR diversity, which was reported as lower still in relapsed/refractory patients. Whereas CD4+ TCR diversity had risen significantly by C4D1, CD8+ TCR diversity had not.

This CDR3 region has 14 residues. V lost 0 bases and J 2 bases, leaving 5 bases between the germline ends. Germline V CDR1 and CDR2: LNHDA, SQIVND (reference sequence). The sample's time point: cycle 4 day 1 (C4D1), after six to seven weeks of nivolumab. Patients all relapsed after autologous stem cell transplantation, and there was variation in brentuximab vedotin exposure. Best responses included complete response and partial response; otherwise, the best response was progressive disease. Libraries were prepared by immunoSEQ multiplex PCR; TCRdb keeps only in-frame clonotypes and omits some of them. The table has roughly 52,000 clones, around 86% seen once.

The chain carries TRBV19 and TRBJ2-1, with D possibly matching TRBD1 (5 bases). The clonotype comes from a human donor with classical Hodgkin lymphoma. Sequenced here: peripheral blood mononuclear cells (PBMCs), sampled before the fourth cycle of nivolumab. Here the CDR3 DNA reads TGTGCCAGTAGTATAGAAGGGGCCTACAATGAGCAGTTCTTC. Translating gives CASSIEGAYNEQFF. Using reference TRBV19 and TRBJ2-1 for the parts outside the CDR3, the full variable domain is DGGITQSPKYLFRKEGQNVTLSCEQNLNHDAMYWYRQDPGQGLRLIYYSQIVNDFQKGDIAEGYSVSREKKESFPLTVTSAQKNPTAFYLCASSIEGAYNEQFFGPGTRLTVL.